The 25 T cell receptor beta chains below come from one sample, sequenced in a study of T cell responses to AZD1222 COVID-19 vaccine. The table came from immunoSEQ multiplex PCR; TCRdb's copy has only in-frame clones and leaves some out. The sample has roughly 150,000 clones, roughly nine tenths seen once. Specimen: peripheral blood, collected after recovery from COVID-19. All receptors come from an adult who had recovered from COVID-19.

The sample holds one count of this clone. The chain has TRBV5-4 and TRBJ2-3, with D perhaps being TRBD1 or TRBD2 (6 bases each). Germline CDR1 and CDR2: SGHNT and YYREEE (reference sequence). V was trimmed by 4 bases and J by 2 bases, leaving 11 bases between them. CDR3 length equals 14 residues. CDR3: CASSPRGVTDTQYF. For the CDR3, the DNA is TGTGCCAGCAGCCCTAGGGGGGTCACAGATACGCAGTATTTT.

CDR3 nucleotides: TGTGCCAGCAGCTTGGCCATTGATTCACCCCTCCACTTT. This encodes CASSLAIDSPLHF. The chain couples TRBV5-6 to TRBJ1-6; D gene uncertain. CDR1 and CDR2 (germline): SGHDT, YYEEEE. V was clipped by 0 bases and J by 8 bases, with 6 bases between them. This CDR3 contains 13 residues. The complete variable domain, with remaining parts taken from reference TRBV5-6 and TRBJ1-6, reads DAGVTQSPTHLIKTRGQQVTLRCSPKSGHDTVSWYQQALGQGPQFIFQYYEEEERQRGNFPDRFSGHQFPNYSSELNVNALLLGDSALYLCASSLAIDSPLHFGNGTRLTVT.

The chain links TRBV6-1 to TRBJ1-1, with 8 bases aligning to TRBD1. Unmatched junction bases numbered 8, after V lost 7 bases and J lost 4 bases. Germline V gene lookup returns CDR1 MNHNS and CDR2 SASEGT. The CDR3 runs to 14 residues. For the CDR3, the DNA is TGTGCCAGCACCTCGACAGGGGTGGGCACTGAAGCTTTCTTT. Protein sequence: CASTSTGVGTEAFF.

The chain employs TRBV7-9 and TRBJ2-7; TRBD1 is a possible D gene (6 bases). The V gene lost 5 bases and the J gene lost 3 bases, with 17 bases spanning the gap. Germline CDR1 and CDR2: SEHNR and FQNEAQ (reference sequence). This CDR3 region has 15 residues. The CDR3: CASSPEGDKRYEQYF. As DNA, the CDR3 is TGTGCCAGCAGCCCCGAGGGGGATAAGCGCTACGAGCAGTACTTC.

This clone was detected a few times. The CDR3 sequence is CASNKDRVSGYTF. CDR3 coding DNA: TGTGCCAGTAACAAGGACAGGGTCAGCGGCTACACCTTC. The genes are TRBV19 and TRBJ1-2; TRBD1 matches at 8 bases. Germline V gene sequence: CDR1 LNHDA, CDR2 SQIVND (reference sequence). The CDR3 length is 13 residues. After removal of 7 bases from V and 8 bases from J, the junction contained 9 bases not matched to a gene.

The rearrangement links TRBV9 to TRBJ2-3, with D possibly being TRBD1 (5 bases). From germline, CDR1 is SGDLS and CDR2 YYNGEE. V shed 3 bases and J shed 0 bases, with 14 bases lying between them. The CDR3 is made up of 16 amino acids. The CDR3 bases are TGTGCCAGCAGCGGAGCCAGGGATGTAAGCACAGATACGCAGTATTTT. Its translation: CASSGARDVSTDTQYF. Using reference TRBV9 and TRBJ2-3 for the parts outside the CDR3, the full variable domain is DSGVTQTPKHLITATGQRVTLRCSPRSGDLSVYWYQQSLDQGLQFLIQYYNGEERAKGNILERFSAQQFPDLHSELNLSSLELGDSALYFCASSGARDVSTDTQYFGPGTRLTVL.

V is TRBV6-2 or TRBV6-3 and J is TRBJ1-2; unclear D gene. The CDR3 contains 14 residues. The germline V and J ends were trimmed by 0 bases and 2 bases, with 7 bases remaining between them. Germline CDR1 and CDR2: MNHEY and SVGEGT. CDR3 protein: CASSYSARNYGYTF. DNA of the CDR3: TGTGCCAGCAGTTACTCGGCAAGAAACTATGGCTACACCTTC.

The chain employs TRBV4-2 and TRBJ1-3; a weak D match, TRBD1 (5 bases). This CDR3 contains 18 residues. V dropped 4 bases and J dropped 0 bases, with 19 bases sitting between them. CDR1 is LGHNA and CDR2 is YNFKEQ in the germline V gene. CDR3 coding DNA: TGTGCCAGCAGCCCCTATATGGGGCGGGGGAGCTCTGGAAACACCATATATTTT. It specifies CASSPYMGRGSSGNTIYF.

The rearrangement joins TRBV24-1 to TRBJ2-1, with D possibly being TRBD2 (5 bases). Looked up from germline, CDR1 is KGHDR and CDR2 is SFDVKD. The V and J ends lost 3 bases and 7 bases respectively, with 15 bases between them. This CDR3 has 15 residues. The CDR3 reads CATSDQGLLGNEQFF. The CDR3 nucleotides are TGTGCCACCAGTGATCAAGGACTCCTCGGGAATGAGCAGTTCTTC.

This clone was seen a few times. The V call is TRBV25-1, the J call TRBJ1-1; the D is unclear. Germline V CDR1 and CDR2: MGHDK, SYGVNS. V was clipped by 7 bases and J by 3 bases, with 12 bases between them. The CDR3 consists of 13 residues. CDR3 protein: CASMEPPHTEAFF. The CDR3 nucleotides are TGTGCCAGCATGGAGCCGCCTCACACTGAAGCTTTCTTT.

The chain is built from TRBV7-8 and TRBJ1-1, with 12 nucleotides matching TRBD1. The ends lost 5 bases at V and 4 bases at J; junction bases unmatched: 8. CDR3 size: 16 residues. Germline V gene sequence: CDR1 SGHVS, CDR2 FQNEAQ. The DNA of the CDR3 is TGTGCCAGCAGCCTAAAACCGGGACAGGGGGCCACTGAAGCTTTCTTT. As protein: CASSLKPGQGATEAFF. Filled out from reference TRBV7-8 and TRBJ1-1, the complete variable domain reads GAGVSQSPRYKVAKRGQDVALRCDPISGHVSLFWYQQALGQGPEFLTYFQNEAQLDKSGLPSDRFFAERPEGSVSTLKIQRTQQEDSAVYLCASSLKPGQGATEAFFGQGTRLTVV.

The chain couples TRBV5-1 to TRBJ1-6; 9 nucleotides agree with TRBD1. With 7 bases clipped from V and 4 bases from J, the junction kept 6 bases outside the gene matches. CDR3 length: 15 residues. Germline V gives CDR1 SGHRS, CDR2 YFSETQ. The CDR3 loop is CASGTGMSYNSPLHF. In DNA, the CDR3 is TGCGCCAGCGGGACAGGGATGTCATATAATTCACCCCTCCACTTT.

This chain uses TRBV11-2 with TRBJ2-1, with 10 bases aligning to TRBD2. Germline loops: CDR1 SGHAT, CDR2 FQNNGV. V lost 2 bases and J lost 8; bases outside the gene matches: 9. The CDR3 length is 16 residues. The CDR3 sequence: CASSLTASGRSYEQFF. The CDR3 DNA is TGTGCCAGCAGCTTAACGGCTAGCGGGAGAAGCTATGAGCAGTTCTTC.

The chain carries TRBV12-2 and TRBJ1-2; whether TRBD1, the table's D call, matches the DNA was not checked. TRBV12-2 constitutes a pseudogene. This CDR3 spans 14 amino acids. As DNA, the CDR3 is TGTGCAAGTCGCGCGGGACAGGACGTCTCTGGCTACACCTTC. Protein sequence: CASRAGQDVSGYTF.

The chain couples TRBV28 to TRBJ2-5, with 9 bases aligning to TRBD1. Looked up from germline, CDR1 is MDHEN and CDR2 is SYDVKM. The length of the CDR3 is 17 residues. J gave up 6 bases and V 5 bases, and 16 bases lay outside the gene matches. The CDR3 nucleotides are TGTGCCAGCAGTCAGCGACAGGGGGGAATTGTTGGGAAGACCCAGTACTTC. This encodes CASSQRQGGIVGKTQYF.

The genes are TRBV5-4 and TRBJ1-1; 7 nucleotides line up with TRBD1. V shed 4 bases and J 5 bases; nucleotides not matched to a gene: 11. This CDR3 is 15 amino acids long. Germline CDR1 reads SGHNT; CDR2 reads YYREEE (reference sequence). The CDR3 reads CASSPRQGWGTEAFF. CDR3 in DNA: TGTGCCAGCAGCCCACGACAGGGATGGGGTACTGAAGCTTTCTTT.

The chain links TRBV19 to TRBJ2-1; 9 bases line up with TRBD2. V lost 3 bases, J lost 9 bases, and 9 bases stayed unmatched. Germline values: CDR1 LNHDA, CDR2 SQIVND (reference sequence). The length of the CDR3 is 15 residues. CDR3 protein: CASSIPGERGVEQFF. The DNA for the CDR3 is TGTGCCAGTAGTATCCCCGGGGAGCGGGGGGTTGAGCAGTTCTTC.

The chain couples TRBV10-3 to TRBJ1-3; D not resolved. The V gene lost 3 bases and the J gene lost 0 bases, with 6 bases spanning the gap. There are 14 residues in the CDR3. CDR1 ENHRY and CDR2 SYGVKD come from the germline V gene. The CDR3 is CAISDTSSGNTIYF. CDR3 sequence (DNA): TGTGCCATCAGTGATACGAGCTCTGGAAACACCATATATTTT.

With regard to this clone: This same CDR3 is encoded by further DNA sequences in the sample. CDR3 in DNA: TGTGCCAGCTCACCAGGAACAGACTATGGCTACACCTTC. Its translation is CASSPGTDYGYTF. The V call is TRBV18, the J call TRBJ1-2, with no clear D. Germline V lookup: CDR1 KGHSH, CDR2 LQKENI. The V gene lost 2 bases and the J gene lost 3 bases, with 7 bases spanning the gap. The length of the CDR3 is 13 residues. Supplemented by reference TRBV18 and TRBJ1-2, the full variable domain reads NAGVMQNPRHLVRRRGQEARLRCSPMKGHSHVYWYRQLPEEGLKFMVYLQKENIIDESGMPKERFSAEFPKEGPSILRIQQVVRGDSAAYFCASSPGTDYGYTFGSGTRLTVV.

The chain is built from TRBV29-1 and TRBJ1-1; D gene uncertain. The CDR3 spans 13 residues. Germline assignment: CDR1 SQVTM and CDR2 ANQGSEA. Trimming stripped 3 bases from V and 3 bases from J, with 11 bases between. The CDR3 region is CSVDSGRDTEAFF. In DNA, the CDR3 is TGCAGCGTTGATTCGGGAAGGGACACTGAAGCTTTCTTT.

Written as DNA, the CDR3 is TGCGCCAGCAGTGATATCCGGGATGCCAAAAACATTCAGTACTTC. The encoded protein is CASSDIRDAKNIQYF. The chain employs TRBV10-2 and TRBJ2-4, with D perhaps matching TRBD2 (5 bases). CDR1 WSHSY and CDR2 SAAADI come from the germline V gene. CDR3 length: 15 amino acids. V was cut by 3 bases and J by 1 base, with 10 bases left in between.

Only one count was recorded for this clone. This sequence joins TRBV6-1 and TRBJ2-7; maybe TRBD2 (6 bases). Germline V gene sequence: CDR1 MNHNS, CDR2 SASEGT. V was cut by 2 bases and J by 0 bases, with 8 bases left in between. The CDR3 has 14 amino acids. The CDR3 DNA follows: TGTGCCAGCAGTGAATGGCGGGACTCCTACGAGCAGTACTTC. Translation: CASSEWRDSYEQYF.

This clone was counted only a few times. This sequence joins TRBV7-3 and TRBJ1-2, with D possibly matching TRBD1 (6 bases). The V end was cut by 5 bases, the J end by 8 bases, with 15 bases between. This CDR3 comprises 13 residues. Germline V gene sequence: CDR1 SGHTA, CDR2 FQGTGA. CDR3 in DNA: TGTGCCAGCAGCCTTACCCAGGGGAACGGCTACACCTTC. It yields the protein CASSLTQGNGYTF.

The chain recombines TRBV6-5 with TRBJ1-1, with D perhaps TRBD1 (5 bases). V was trimmed by 6 bases and J by 11 bases, leaving 16 bases between them. The CDR3 is made up of 12 amino acids. Germline V lookup: CDR1 MNHEY, CDR2 SVGAGI. The DNA of the CDR3 is TGTGCCAGCAGCCGAGGGACCTCGGGCGCTTTCTTT. It is translated as CASSRGTSGAFF.

This chain uses TRBV5-6 with TRBJ2-7; tentatively, D is TRBD2 (7 bases). V was shortened by 4 bases and J by 6 bases, with 23 bases between the two germline ends. The CDR3 is 16 amino acids. Germline V gene lookup returns CDR1 SGHDT and CDR2 YYEEEE. DNA for the CDR3: TGTGCCAGCAGCCCAACCCGTGGGGGGGCCCTGGTCGAGCAGTACTTC. Translation gives CASSPTRGGALVEQYF.